Listed below are T cell receptor beta chains from one sample, sequenced in a study of PD-1 blockade in classical Hodgkin lymphoma. Profiled with immunoSEQ multiplex PCR; TCRdb holds only in-frame clones, not every one. The sample has about 93,000 clones, 81% seen once; the top ten hold roughly 15%. Specimen: peripheral blood mononuclear cells (PBMCs), collected before the second cycle of nivolumab. These receptors were obtained from a human donor with classical Hodgkin lymphoma. CDR3s include the opening cysteine and the closing phenylalanine or tryptophan. D genes are given only for firm matches. The size of a clone is reported for some rows only, either as once, few or many, or as a class for expanded clones.

>TRBV19|.|TRBJ2-2|.
CASRPGQTNTGELFF
TGTGCCAGTAGGCCCGGCCAGACGAACACCGGGGAGCTGTTTTTT
>TRBV10-3|.|TRBJ1-5|.
CAISEIYSNQPQHF
TGTGCCATCAGTGAAATATATAGCAATCAGCCCCAGCATTTT
>TRBV9|TRBD1|TRBJ2-2|.
CASSVGDRGPHDTGELFF
TGTGCCAGCAGCGTAGGGGACAGGGGGCCTCATGACACCGGGGAGCTGTTTTTT
>TRBV2|.|TRBJ2-3|.
CASSDARSTDTQYF
TGTGCCAGCAGCGACGCACGGAGCACAGATACGCAGTATTTT
>TRBV11-1|TRBD2|TRBJ2-7|.
CASSLVQAGETTYEQYF
TGTGCCAGCAGCTTAGTGCAAGCGGGAGAGACCACCTACGAGCAGTACTTC
>TRBV18|.|TRBJ2-4|.
CASSGNRDNQYF
TGTGCCAGCTCAGGGAACCGGGACAATCAGTACTTC
>TRBV7-9|.|TRBJ1-5|.
CASSLGDGDSNQPQHF
TGTGCCAGCAGCTTAGGGGATGGGGATAGCAATCAGCCCCAGCATTTT
>TRBV25-1|TRBD1|TRBJ2-7|once
CASSDRQGRYEQYF
TGTGCCAGCAGTGACAGACAGGGCCGATACGAGCAGTACTTC
>TRBV28|TRBD1|TRBJ1-2|.
CASSSWTGHGYTF
TGTGCCAGCAGTTCCTGGACAGGGCACGGCTACACCTTC
>TRBV19|.|TRBJ2-5|.
CASSPTWAQETQYF
TGTGCCAGTAGCCCTACATGGGCCCAAGAGACCCAGTACTTC
>TRBV5-1|TRBD2|TRBJ2-3|.
CASSLGASGSTDTQYF
TGCGCCAGCAGCTTGGGGGCTAGCGGGAGCACAGATACGCAGTATTTT
>TRBV2|TRBD1|TRBJ1-5|.
CASSRTGGYNQPQHF
TGTGCCAGCAGCCGGACAGGGGGCTATAATCAGCCCCAGCATTTT
>TRBV21-1|.|TRBJ2-7|.
CASSRPSLKTGPSYEQYF
TGTGCCAGCAGCAGACCAAGCCTGAAGACAGGGCCGTCCTACGAGCAGTACTTC
>TRBV7-9|.|TRBJ1-2|few
CASSPQRQSSYFRYGYTF
TGTGCCAGCAGCCCCCAGCGGCAGAGCAGTTATTTCCGTTATGGCTACACCTTC
>TRBV5-1|.|TRBJ2-6|.
CASSLDRAGVGTGANVLTF
TGCGCCAGCAGCTTGGATCGGGCAGGGGTAGGGACTGGGGCCAACGTCCTGACTTTC
>TRBV5-1|.|TRBJ1-3|.
CASGHYSGNTIYF
TGCGCCAGCGGGCACTACTCTGGAAACACCATATATTTT
>TRBV15|TRBD1|TRBJ2-1|.
CATSRDTGAHNEQFF
TGTGCCACCAGCAGAGACACAGGGGCCCACAATGAGCAGTTCTTC
>TRBV11-2|.|TRBJ2-7|.
CASSSLLSSYEQYF
TGTGCCAGCAGCTCCCTTTTGAGCTCCTACGAGCAGTACTTC
>TRBV2|.|TRBJ1-2|.
CASSERGGYGYTF
TGTGCCAGCAGTGAACGGGGGGGGTATGGCTACACCTTC
>TRBV18|.|TRBJ1-1|.
CASSPGTTEAFF
TGTGCCAGCTCACCTGGGACCACTGAAGCTTTCTTT
>TRBV5-1|TRBD2|TRBJ2-2|.
CASSLARLAGGSGELFF
TGCGCCAGCAGCTTGGCTCGACTAGCGGGTGGATCCGGGGAGCTGTTTTTT
>TRBV5-8|.|TRBJ2-3|.
CASSSHLARGADTQYF
TGTGCCAGCAGCTCCCACCTGGCGAGAGGGGCAGATACGCAGTATTTT
>TRBV2|.|TRBJ2-5|.
CASSGRPETQYF
TGTGCCAGCAGTGGCCGGCCAGAGACCCAGTACTTC
>TRBV6-1|.|TRBJ1-1|.
CASSGQFQAEAFF
TGTGCCAGCAGCGGACAGTTCCAGGCTGAAGCTTTCTTT
>TRBV4-1|TRBD2|TRBJ2-3|.
CASSQAGLAGTDTQYF
TGCGCCAGCAGCCAAGCCGGACTAGCGGGCACAGATACGCAGTATTTT
>TRBV5-1|.|TRBJ2-3|.
CASSLAADTQYF
TGCGCCAGCAGCCTTGCGGCAGATACGCAGTATTTT
>TRBV6-5|TRBD2|TRBJ2-7|.
CASSRLAGEFYEQYF
TGTGCCAGCAGCCGTCTAGCGGGAGAATTCTACGAGCAGTACTTC
>TRBV30|TRBD2|TRBJ2-4|.
CASLGGGGSKNIQYF
TGTGCCTCCCTGGGTGGGGGAGGGTCCAAAAACATTCAGTACTTC
>TRBV18|.|TRBJ2-6|.
CASSPLQGSSPGANVLTF
TGTGCCAGCTCACCACTTCAGGGGAGCAGTCCTGGGGCCAACGTCCTGACTTTC
>TRBV4-3|TRBD2|TRBJ2-5|.
CASSLGLEETQYF
TGCGCCAGCAGCCTCGGACTAGAAGAGACCCAGTACTTC
>TRBV9|TRBD2|TRBJ2-3|.
CASSVMASGSGTDTQYF
TGTGCCAGCAGCGTAATGGCTAGCGGGAGCGGTACAGATACGCAGTATTTT
>TRBV5-1|TRBD1|TRBJ1-3|.
CASSRTGGFSGNTIYF
TGCGCCAGCAGCCGGACAGGGGGATTCTCTGGAAACACCATATATTTT
>TRBV7-6|.|TRBJ2-1|.
CASSLVTGLSSYNEQFF
TGTGCCAGCAGCTTAGTAACAGGGCTTAGCTCCTACAATGAGCAGTTCTTC
>TRBV5-5|.|TRBJ2-6|.
CASSFPNPGSSGANVLTF
TGTGCCAGCAGCTTTCCGAATCCCGGTTCTTCAGGGGCCAACGTCCTGACTTTC
>TRBV30|.|TRBJ2-5|.
CAWSVGGSQETQYF
TGTGCCTGGAGTGTAGGTGGGTCCCAAGAGACCCAGTACTTC
>TRBV10-3|.|TRBJ1-2|.
CAISAGSTYYGYTF
TGTGCCATCAGTGCCGGGAGCACGTACTATGGCTACACCTTC
>TRBV11-2|TRBD1|TRBJ2-3|.
CASSYRDRVPDTQYF
TGTGCCAGCAGCTACCGGGACAGGGTGCCAGATACGCAGTATTTT
>TRBV5-1|TRBD1|TRBJ2-1|.
CASSLDRGRVGNEQFF
TGCGCCAGCAGCTTGGACAGGGGGAGAGTGGGCAATGAGCAGTTCTTC
>TRBV10-2|.|TRBJ2-1|.
CASSEFERVWQFF
TGCGCCAGCAGTGAGTTCGAGCGGGTGTGGCAGTTCTTC
>TRBV19|TRBD1|TRBJ1-5|few
CASGGQANQPQHF
TGTGCCAGCGGAGGACAGGCCAATCAGCCCCAGCATTTT
>TRBV5-4|.|TRBJ2-3|.
CASSRSGSTDTQYF
TGTGCCAGCAGCCGTAGCGGTAGCACAGATACGCAGTATTTT
>TRBV14|.|TRBJ1-1|.
CASSQDPNTEAFF
TGTGCCAGCAGCCAAGACCCGAACACTGAAGCTTTCTTT
>TRBV19|TRBD1|TRBJ2-1|.
CASSEGGPHYNEQFF
TGTGCCAGTAGTGAAGGGGGCCCCCACTACAATGAGCAGTTCTTC
>TRBV5-1|TRBD1|TRBJ1-3|.
CASSLGPRGTSGNTIYF
TGCGCCAGCAGCTTAGGGCCCAGGGGGACCTCTGGAAACACCATATATTTT
>TRBV29-1|.|TRBJ2-3|.
CSVEERWGTDTQYF
TGCAGCGTTGAAGAGCGGTGGGGCACAGATACGCAGTATTTT
>TRBV2|.|TRBJ1-2|few
CASSVTGHGYTF
TGTGCCAGCAGTGTGACAGGCCATGGCTACACCTTC
>TRBV10-3|.|TRBJ1-1|once
CAISLQGRNTEAFF
TGTGCCATCAGTCTACAGGGTAGGAACACTGAAGCTTTCTTT
>TRBV10-3|.|TRBJ2-7|.
CAISALGRDSYEQYF
TGTGCCATCAGTGCATTAGGGCGGGACTCCTACGAGCAGTACTTC
>TRBV5-1|.|TRBJ1-1|.
CASSSDGWSTEAFF
TGCGCCAGCAGCTCGGACGGCTGGAGTACTGAAGCTTTCTTT
>TRBV7-2|TRBD1|TRBJ2-7|.
CASSLAGQGGSGEQYF
TGTGCCAGCAGCTTAGCCGGACAGGGGGGGTCGGGTGAGCAGTACTTC
>TRBV11-2|TRBD1|TRBJ2-1|.
CASSTYRDRDYNEQFF
TGTGCCAGCAGCACCTACCGGGACAGGGACTACAATGAGCAGTTCTTC
>TRBV11-2|TRBD1|TRBJ1-1|.
CASSLDLQLGTGAFF
TGTGCCAGCAGCTTAGATCTGCAGCTCGGGACAGGAGCTTTCTTT